Sequencing of this TCR beta chain was carried out in a study of T cells expressing NK-cell markers. Study-wide background: HCMV serostatus: seven of eight sequenced donors positive, one negative.

Per the germline V gene, CDR1 is SNHLY and CDR2 is FYNNEI. The CDR3 extends over 15 amino acids. Generation of TCR beta cDNA was performed by 5'RACE template switching incorporating UMIs. TCRdb reworked the 5' RACE reads into one entry per CDR3 protein, no DNA. The sample includes about 180,000 distinct CDR3 sequences. The clonotype comes from a man aged 18-75 years in good health. The specimen sequenced was blood T cells: a sorted CD56 or NKG2C T cell subset, CD4+ or CD8+ T cells, or bulk PBMC T cells (not recorded which). The chain joins TRBV2 to TRBJ1-1. CDR3 loop: CASTQFNSLNTEAFF.